The sequence of this TCR beta chain was determined in a study of T cell responses to AZD1222 COVID-19 vaccine. The study's findings and limits: Sampled repertoires all dated from after the peak T cell response. Mostly white British, mostly female donors; authors suggested clonal diversity may be underestimated. Reports say nearly half of spike-specific TCRs go after unmutated variant regions.

Profiling relied on immunoSEQ multiplex PCR, and the TCRdb table lists in-frame clones only, not all of them. The table includes 150,000 to 180,000 clones, less than 90% detected once. There are 15 residues in the CDR3. The germline CDR1 and CDR2 sequences are SGDLS and YYNGEE. Trimming at V came to 3 bases and at J to 1 base, leaving 5 bases not matched to a gene. With respect to this clone: Its target is not known.

The chain carries TRBV9 and TRBJ1-1; 8 positions match TRBD1. The material sequenced was peripheral blood, taken on day 0 of MenACWY control vaccination. The TCR was taken from an adult in good health. CDR3 bases: TGTGCCAGCAGCGGACCGACAGGGGCGAACACTGAAGCTTTCTTT. The encoded protein is CASSGPTGANTEAFF.